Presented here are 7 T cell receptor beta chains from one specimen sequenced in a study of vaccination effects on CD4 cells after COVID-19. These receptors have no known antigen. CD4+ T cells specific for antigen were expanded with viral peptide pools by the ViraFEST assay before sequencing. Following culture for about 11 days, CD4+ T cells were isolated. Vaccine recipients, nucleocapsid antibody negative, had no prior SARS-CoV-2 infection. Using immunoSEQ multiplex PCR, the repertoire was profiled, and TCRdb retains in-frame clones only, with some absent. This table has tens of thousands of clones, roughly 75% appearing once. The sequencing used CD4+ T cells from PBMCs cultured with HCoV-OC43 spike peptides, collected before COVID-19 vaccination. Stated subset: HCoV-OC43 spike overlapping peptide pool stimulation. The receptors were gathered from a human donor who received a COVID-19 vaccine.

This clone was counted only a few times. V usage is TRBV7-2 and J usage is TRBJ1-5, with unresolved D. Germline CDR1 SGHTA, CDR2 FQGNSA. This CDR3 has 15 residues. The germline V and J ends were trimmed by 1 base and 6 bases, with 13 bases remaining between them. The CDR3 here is CASSLVHSKAQPQHF. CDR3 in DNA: TGTGCCAGCAGCTTAGTGCACAGTAAGGCTCAGCCCCAGCATTTT.

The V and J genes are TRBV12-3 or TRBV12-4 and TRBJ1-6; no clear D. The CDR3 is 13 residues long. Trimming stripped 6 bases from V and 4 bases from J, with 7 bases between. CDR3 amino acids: CASSLGYNSPLHF. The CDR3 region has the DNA TGTGCCAGCAGCCTGGGATATAATTCACCCCTCCACTTT.

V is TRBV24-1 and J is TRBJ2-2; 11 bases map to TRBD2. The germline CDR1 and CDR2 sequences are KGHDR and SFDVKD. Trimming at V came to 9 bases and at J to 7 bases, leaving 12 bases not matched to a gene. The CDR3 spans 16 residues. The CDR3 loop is CATQSRLAGNNGELFF. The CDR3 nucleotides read TGTGCCACCCAAAGCCGACTAGCGGGGAATAACGGGGAGCTGTTTTTT.

Here the CDR3 reads CASSIAGGSGPQHF. The CDR3, as DNA: TGTGCCAGTAGTATAGCTGGAGGGTCGGGTCCCCAGCATTTT. This chain links TRBV19 with TRBJ1-5; unclear D gene. The CDR3 is 14 amino acids. Germline V gives CDR1 LNHDA, CDR2 SQIVND (reference sequence). V was pared by 1 base and J by 10 bases, with 14 bases between.

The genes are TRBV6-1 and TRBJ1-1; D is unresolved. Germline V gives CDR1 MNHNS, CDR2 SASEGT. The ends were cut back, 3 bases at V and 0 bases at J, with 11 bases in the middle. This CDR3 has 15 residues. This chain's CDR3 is CASSDWGEVNTEAFF. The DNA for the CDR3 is TGTGCCAGCAGTGATTGGGGTGAGGTGAACACTGAAGCTTTCTTT.

CDR3 sequence reads: CASSGVGTDTQYF. The CDR3 DNA reads TGCGCCAGCAGCGGGGTTGGCACAGATACGCAGTATTTT. J is TRBJ2-3 and V is TRBV5-1; D ambiguous. Germline V gene data show CDR1 as SGHRS and CDR2 as YFSETQ. The CDR3 is made up of 13 amino acids. Trimming left V 4 bases short and J 1 base short, with 7 bases between.

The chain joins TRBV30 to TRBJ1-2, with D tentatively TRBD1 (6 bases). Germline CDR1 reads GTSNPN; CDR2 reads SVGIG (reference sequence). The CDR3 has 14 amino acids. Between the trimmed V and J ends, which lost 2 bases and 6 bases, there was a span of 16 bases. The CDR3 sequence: CAWSIGVQGDGYTF. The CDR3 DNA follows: TGTGCCTGGAGTATAGGGGTACAGGGCGATGGCTACACCTTC.